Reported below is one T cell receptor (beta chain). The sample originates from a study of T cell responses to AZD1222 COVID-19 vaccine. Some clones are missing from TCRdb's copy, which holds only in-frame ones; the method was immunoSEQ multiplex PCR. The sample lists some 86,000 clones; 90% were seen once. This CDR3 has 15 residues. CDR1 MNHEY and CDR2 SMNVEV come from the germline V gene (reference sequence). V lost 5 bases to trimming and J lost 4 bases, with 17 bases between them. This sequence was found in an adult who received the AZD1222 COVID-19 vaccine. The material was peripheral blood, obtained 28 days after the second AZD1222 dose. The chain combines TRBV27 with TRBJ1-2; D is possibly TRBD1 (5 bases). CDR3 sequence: CASSPIIGVSYGYTF. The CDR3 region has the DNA TGTGCCAGCAGTCCCATAATAGGGGTGAGCTATGGCTACACCTTC.